These 25 T cell receptor beta chains originate from one sample sequenced in a study of T cells in Graves' hyperthyroidism and ophthalmopathy. RNA transcripts provided the source from which TCR beta CDR3 regions were amplified. HTBI primers were the set used in a first-round RT-PCR of the TCR CDR3. TCRdb analysed the multiplex PCR reads with MiXCR anew, one entry per CDR3 protein. This sample has roughly 600,000 distinct CDR3 sequences, with approximately 14% found just once. Sequenced input: blood. The origin of the receptors is a woman between 45 and 65 years old with Graves' ophthalmopathy.

This clonotype came up many times. The chain employs TRBV7-2 and TRBJ2-1; D might be TRBD2 (5 bases). Trimming left V 1 base short and J 7 bases short, with 11 bases between. From germline, CDR1 is SGHTA and CDR2 FQGNSA. The CDR3 consists of 14 residues. CDR3 DNA sequence: TGTGCCAGCAGCTTAGGGCCGGGGTTGAATGAGCAGTTCTTC. Translation: CASSLGPGLNEQFF.

This clonotype was observed a few times. The chain carries TRBV5-6 and TRBJ1-2; D remains ambiguous. CDR3 length equals 14 residues. Per germline, CDR1 SGHDT and CDR2 YYEEEE. V was shortened by 4 bases and J by 5 bases, with 15 bases between the two germline ends. DNA of the CDR3: TGTGCCAGCAGCCGAGAGACATCGGGATATGGCTACACCTTC. Its translation is CASSRETSGYGYTF.

This clonotype was recorded at least ten times. The J gene is TRBJ1-4, the V gene TRBV7-9; 12 bases are a match to TRBD1. The length of the CDR3 is 19 residues. J was trimmed by 7 bases and V by 4 bases; bases with no gene match: 16. From germline, CDR1 is SEHNR and CDR2 FQNEAQ (reference sequence). DNA of the CDR3: TGTGCCAGCAGCTCTTTCGAAGGACTCGGGACAGGGGGCGGTGAAAAACTGTTTTTT. It codes for CASSSFEGLGTGGGEKLFF.

The rearrangement links TRBV7-8 to TRBJ2-3; 10 nucleotides align to TRBD2. The CDR3 spans 16 residues. Germline trimming cut 4 bases from V and 10 bases from J; bases unmatched to any gene: 14. From germline, CDR1 is SGHVS and CDR2 FQNEAQ. The CDR3: CASSSPSGGEAVPQYF. The CDR3 DNA follows: TGTGCCAGCAGCTCCCCTAGCGGGGGTGAGGCAGTGCCGCAGTATTTT. Combining the CDR3 with reference TRBV7-8 and TRBJ2-3 gives the whole variable domain GAGVSQSPRYKVAKRGQDVALRCDPISGHVSLFWYQQALGQGPEFLTYFQNEAQLDKSGLPSDRFFAERPEGSVSTLKIQRTQQEDSAVYLCASSSPSGGEAVPQYFGPGTRLTVL.

The gene calls are TRBV29-1 and TRBJ2-5, with 7 bases fitting TRBD2. The CDR3 is made up of 12 amino acids. V was clipped by 1 base and J by 12 bases; unmatched bases: 8. Germline V gene sequence: CDR1 SQVTM, CDR2 ANQGSEA. The CDR3 sequence is CSVEGTELAEYF. The CDR3, as DNA: TGCAGCGTTGAAGGTACGGAGCTAGCGGAGTACTTC.

This clonotype came up many times. This sequence joins TRBV7-9 and TRBJ1-4; 10 nucleotides agree with TRBD1. The CDR3 extends over 15 amino acids. Per the germline V gene, CDR1 is SEHNR and CDR2 is FQNEAQ (reference sequence). Trimming at V came to 5 bases and at J to 6 bases, leaving 6 bases not matched to a gene. Here the CDR3 DNA reads TGTGCCAGCAGCGCGGACAGGGGGTTTTATGAAAAACTGTTTTTT. Amino acid sequence: CASSADRGFYEKLFF.

This chain joins TRBV24-1 and TRBJ2-7, with 13 bases identical to TRBD2. V dropped 10 bases and J dropped 5; count of bases not matched to a gene: 10. CDR1 is KGHDR, CDR2 SFDVKD, per germline. This CDR3 spans 15 amino acids. The CDR3 DNA reads as TGTGCCACAAGAGGCCCGGGACTAGCGGGAAACGAGCAGTACTTC. It specifies CATRGPGLAGNEQYF.

This clonotype occurred many times. The chain recombines TRBV28 with TRBJ1-5, with TRBD1 identical over 10 bases. This CDR3 has 21 amino acids. V lost 1 base to trimming and J lost 4 bases; unmatched junction nucleotides: 19. CDR1 and CDR2 (germline): MDHEN, SYDVKM. The CDR3 bases are TGTGCCAGCAGTTTATTCCCGGGACAGGGGATTGTGGCCTTGGTGAATCAGCCCCAGCATTTT. Amino acids: CASSLFPGQGIVALVNQPQHF.

This clonotype was recorded a few times. This chain joins TRBV6-5 and TRBJ2-1, with 15 nucleotides matching TRBD2. The ends lost 2 bases at V and 1 base at J; junction bases unmatched: 15. CDR1 and CDR2 (germline): MNHEY, SVGAGI. The length of the CDR3 is 22 residues. CDR3 sequence: CASSYPLDRRGTSGRSYNEQFF. CDR3 bases: TGTGCCAGCAGTTACCCACTAGACAGGAGGGGGACTAGCGGGAGGTCCTACAATGAGCAGTTCTTC.

This chain uses TRBV7-9 with TRBJ2-1; tentatively, D is TRBD2 (6 bases). The germline gives CDR1 SEHNR, CDR2 FQNEAQ (reference sequence). CDR3 length equals 16 residues. The ends were cut back, 1 base at V and 3 bases at J, with 13 bases in the middle. The CDR3 region has the DNA TGTGCCAGCAGCTTAGTTAGCGGAGGTGACTACAATGAGCAGTTCTTC. Protein: CASSLVSGGDYNEQFF.

This clonotype has at least ten counts. The genes are TRBV4-2 and TRBJ2-3, with D possibly matching TRBD2 (6 bases). Germline V CDR1 and CDR2: LGHNA, YNFKEQ. This CDR3 has 15 residues. The ends were cut back, 0 bases at V and 4 bases at J, with 11 bases in the middle. Here the CDR3 DNA reads TGTGCCAGCAGCCAAGATGATGGAGGGGCAGATACGCAGTATTTT. This sequence encodes CASSQDDGGADTQYF.

This clonotype was detected many times. This chain joins TRBV9 and TRBJ2-2; possible D gene TRBD2, 7 bases. The CDR3 has 18 amino acids. Germline assignment: CDR1 SGDLS and CDR2 YYNGEE. The V and J ends lost 0 bases and 3 bases respectively, with 18 bases between them. CDR3 coding DNA: TGTGCCAGCAGCGTAGCTCTGGCGGGGGCCGTCCACACCGGGGAGCTGTTTTTT. The encoded protein is CASSVALAGAVHTGELFF.

This clonotype was counted ten times or more. The chain links TRBV5-1 to TRBJ2-5, with D hard to call. Germline CDR1 is SGHRS and CDR2 is YFSETQ. V lost 7 bases to trimming and J lost 1 base, with 14 bases between them. This CDR3 contains 14 residues. The CDR3 here is CASRRRDLQETQYF. The CDR3 DNA reads TGCGCCAGCCGAAGGCGCGACCTCCAAGAGACCCAGTACTTC.

This clonotype was seen ten or more times. The chain recombines TRBV30 with TRBJ1-6; D unresolved. Germline V gene data show CDR1 as GTSNPN and CDR2 as SVGIG (reference sequence). V shed 3 bases and J shed 0 bases, with 6 bases lying between them. This CDR3 contains 14 residues. The CDR3 DNA reads TGTGCCTGGAGACCGAGCTCCTATAATTCACCCCTCCACTTT. Its protein product is CAWRPSSYNSPLHF.

This clonotype was counted many times. The chain uses TRBV18 and TRBJ1-2; TRBD1 matches at 7 bases. The ends lost 5 bases at V and 2 bases at J; junction bases unmatched: 8. The CDR3 runs to 15 residues. Germline-derived CDR1 and CDR2 are KGHSH and LQKENI. As DNA, the CDR3 is TGTGCCAGCTCAAACCTACAGGGGTTAAACTATGGCTACACCTTC. It yields the protein CASSNLQGLNYGYTF.

This clonotype was detected ten times or more. The J gene is TRBJ1-1, the V gene TRBV12-5, with TRBD1 matching 7 bases. CDR3 length equals 15 residues. Germline V CDR1 and CDR2: LGHNT, FRNRAP. Unmatched junction bases numbered 12, after V lost 5 bases and J lost 6 bases. CDR3 sequence reads: CASGEPGTGASEAFF. In DNA form, the CDR3 reads TGTGCTAGTGGTGAACCCGGAACAGGGGCCTCTGAAGCTTTCTTT.

For this clonotype: A clone one base away is much larger, so this may be a read error. J is TRBJ2-3 and V is TRBV12-3 or TRBV12-4; tentatively, D is TRBD1 or TRBD2 (5 bases each). The CDR3 totals 14 residues. V was clipped by 5 bases and J by 0 bases, with 9 bases between them. The CDR3 loop reads CASSDGDSTDTQYF. The CDR3 DNA is TGTGCCAGCAGTGATGGGGACAGCACAGATACGCAGTATTTT.

CDR3 coding DNA: TGTGCCAGCAGTCCAGGGAAAGGGGGTCAGCCCCAGCATTTT. Translation gives CASSPGKGGQPQHF. The chain combines TRBV27 with TRBJ1-5; a possible D gene is TRBD1 (6 bases). This CDR3 comprises 14 residues. Trimming pared 5 bases from V and 6 bases from J, leaving 14 bases between. Germline CDR1 and CDR2: MNHEY and SMNVEV (reference sequence).

V is TRBV29-1 and J is TRBJ2-1; D not certain. The length of the CDR3 is 13 residues. V lost 4 bases and J 1 base, leaving 8 bases between the germline ends. Germline CDR1 reads SQVTM; CDR2 reads ANQGSEA. In nucleotides, the CDR3 is TGCAGCGTTGCGCCCGGATCCTACAATGAGCAGTTCTTC. The encoded protein is CSVAPGSYNEQFF.

In DNA, the CDR3 is TGTGCCAGCAGCTTCCCGGGACTAGCGGGAGTGGGGAGGGATACGCAGTATTTT. Protein sequence: CASSFPGLAGVGRDTQYF. The rearrangement uses TRBV7-2 and TRBJ2-3; 14 nucleotides align to TRBD2. The V gene end was trimmed by 3 bases and the J gene end by 6 bases; junction bases not matched to a gene: 11. The CDR3 contains 18 residues. The germline gives CDR1 SGHTA, CDR2 FQGNSA.

V gene TRBV6-2 or TRBV6-3 combines with J gene TRBJ2-3; 11 nucleotides agree with TRBD2. The CDR3 sequence is 14 residues long. Germline values: CDR1 MNHEY, CDR2 SVGEGT. Trimming cost V 8 bases and J 5 bases; bases outside gene matches: 6. CDR3 sequence: CASVGLAGRDTQYF. The CDR3 DNA reads as TGTGCCAGCGTTGGACTAGCGGGCCGAGATACGCAGTATTTT.

This chain links TRBV7-9 with TRBJ1-1, with D uncertain. Trimming left V 5 bases short and J 3 bases short, with 10 bases between. Germline V CDR1 and CDR2: SEHNR, FQNEAQ (reference sequence). This CDR3 has 13 residues. CDR3 coding DNA: TGTGCCAGCAGCCCTGATCCGGACACTGAAGCTTTCTTT. This codes for CASSPDPDTEAFF.

V usage is TRBV5-6 and J usage is TRBJ2-7, with 9 bases identical to TRBD2. Trimming removed 5 bases from V and 1 base from J; junction bases left unmatched: 7. Germline V gene sequence: CDR1 SGHDT, CDR2 YYEEEE. The CDR3 has 15 amino acids. The CDR3 DNA reads TGTGCCAGCAGGTCTAGCGGGACCAAATCCTACGAGCAGTACTTC. Protein sequence: CASRSSGTKSYEQYF.

The chain uses TRBV30 and TRBJ2-7; D possibly uses TRBD1 or TRBD2 (5 bases each). Trimming cost V 2 bases and J 3 bases, with 14 bases left between them. From germline, CDR1 is GTSNPN and CDR2 SVGIG (reference sequence). The CDR3 is 14 amino acids. The CDR3 loop is CAWSLIGTDYEQYF. For the CDR3, the DNA is TGTGCCTGGAGTTTGATCGGGACGGACTACGAGCAGTACTTC.

This clonotype was counted many times. The chain has TRBV5-1 and TRBJ2-2; TRBD2 aligns across 8 bases. V shed 5 bases and J 1 base; nucleotides not matched to a gene: 16. Germline V gives CDR1 SGHRS, CDR2 YFSETQ. The CDR3 is 19 residues long. CDR3 sequence: CASRSVTSGHPRNTGELFF. CDR3 in DNA: TGCGCCAGCAGATCGGTAACTAGCGGCCACCCTAGGAACACCGGGGAGCTGTTTTTT.